This record looks at one TCR beta chain sequence and its context. Its antigen is currently unknown. Assay: immunoSEQ multiplex PCR; the TCRdb copy retains only in-frame clones and omits some. The top ten clones hold roughly 12% of a sample with 150,000 to 200,000 clones, around 70% of them seen once. The sample comes from a study of cytotoxic CD8 clonotypes in ibrutinib-treated CLL. Overall study context: Median treatment time before response sampling was over 9 months, range 6 to 36.

CDR1 is ENHRY, CDR2 SYGVKD, per germline. This CDR3 comprises 14 residues. Trimming left V 2 bases short and J 4 bases short, with 11 bases between. Overall study results and limits: Public clonotypes (which were uncommon) either contracted or remained stable on treatment.

The chain recombines TRBV10-3 with TRBJ1-2; TRBD1 might be the D (6 bases). The sample in question was PBMCs, obtained after 24 months of ibrutinib treatment. The source of this sequence is a human donor with chronic lymphocytic leukemia. The CDR3 loop reads CAISESRDTYGYTF. The CDR3 DNA sequence: TGTGCCATCAGTGAGAGCAGGGACACCTATGGCTACACCTTC.